Listed below are T cell receptor beta chains from one sample, sequenced in a study of cytomegalovirus exposure and HLA in healthy donors. Sequenced by immunoSEQ multiplex PCR; TCRdb stores in-frame clones only, minus some. Of approximately 120,000 clones listed, over 60% are singletons. The sequencing sample was made of PBMCs. All receptors come from a female donor in good health and CMV-seronegative. The CDR3 runs from the conserved cysteine through the conserved F or W. A D gene is named only where the DNA matches it firmly. Size is stated for part of the rows, as once, few or many counts, or as a class when the clone is expanded.

J	D	V	size	CDR3	DNA
TRBJ2-7	.	TRBV4-1	many	CASSQVGETIEQYF	TGCGCCAGCAGCCAAGTGGGAGAGACCATCGAGCAGTACTTC
TRBJ2-1	.	TRBV7-9	.	CASSPRGGVPEQFF	TGTGCCAGCAGCCCCAGAGGGGGGGTGCCTGAGCAGTTCTTC
TRBJ2-7	TRBD2	TRBV7-6	.	CASSLSPGLLYEQYF	TGTGCCAGCAGCTTATCCCCGGGACTACTCTACGAGCAGTACTTC
TRBJ1-2	.	TRBV29-1	.	CSVPTGGNYGYTF	TGCAGCGTTCCGACAGGCGGAAACTATGGCTACACCTTC
TRBJ2-3	.	TRBV27	.	CASSSPPDTQYF	TGTGCCAGCAGCTCCCCCCCGGATACGCAGTATTTT
TRBJ2-1	.	TRBV6-1	.	CASSPTRNNEQFF	TGTGCCAGCAGCCCGACCAGGAACAATGAGCAGTTCTTC
TRBJ2-1	TRBD2	TRBV18	.	CASSPYAGTSGLFEQFF	TGTGCCAGCTCGCCCTATGCCGGGACTAGCGGTTTATTTGAGCAGTTCTTC
TRBJ2-1	.	TRBV2	.	CASSRTFYNEQFF	TGTGCCAGCTCACGGACTTTTTACAATGAGCAGTTCTTC
TRBJ2-5	TRBD2	TRBV6-1	once	CASSVASGGIQETQYF	TGTGCCAGCAGTGTGGCTAGCGGGGGTATCCAAGAGACCCAGTACTTC
TRBJ2-2	TRBD1	TRBV15	.	CATSDQQGVLADTGELFF	TGTGCCACCAGCGACCAACAGGGGGTCCTGGCCGACACCGGGGAGCTGTTTTTT
TRBJ1-5	TRBD1	TRBV19	.	CASSIAGGGGFIVNQPQHF	TGTGCCAGTAGTATAGCGGGAGGGGGCGGATTCATTGTCAATCAGCCCCAGCATTTT
TRBJ1-5	TRBD1	TRBV6-5	.	CASSRTGGNQPQHF	TGTGCCAGCAGTAGGACAGGTGGGAATCAGCCCCAGCATTTT
TRBJ2-1	TRBD2	TRBV7-6	.	CASSSTSVSSYNEQFF	TGTGCCAGCAGCTCGACTAGCGTTAGCTCCTACAATGAGCAGTTCTTC
TRBJ2-7	.	TRBV19	.	CATESQGFPYEQYF	TGTGCCACCGAATCCCAGGGCTTTCCCTACGAGCAGTACTTC
TRBJ2-5	.	TRBV7-2	.	CASSFVAVQETQYF	TGTGCCAGCAGCTTCGTTGCGGTCCAAGAGACCCAGTACTTC
TRBJ2-7	TRBD1	TRBV6-1	.	CASSRDSHYEQYF	TGTGCCAGCAGTCGGGACAGCCACTACGAGCAGTACTTC
TRBJ2-7	.	TRBV2	.	CASGAELAEQYF	TGTGCCAGCGGGGCAGAGCTCGCCGAGCAGTACTTC
TRBJ1-5	TRBD1	TRBV19	few	CASSPRTGVSNQPQHF	TGTGCCAGTAGCCCCCGGACAGGGGTGTCCAATCAGCCCCAGCATTTT
TRBJ2-5	TRBD2	TRBV9	.	CASSASFPGGEAQYF	TGTGCCAGCAGCGCCAGTTTTCCGGGAGGAGAGGCCCAGTACTTC
TRBJ2-7	TRBD1	TRBV5-1	.	CASSLGTGSQYLYEQYF	TGCGCCAGCAGCTTGGGGACAGGATCGCAATACCTCTACGAGCAGTACTTC
TRBJ2-7	.	TRBV11-2	.	CASRPIEDEQYF	TGTGCCAGCAGACCAATAGAAGACGAGCAGTACTTC
TRBJ2-1	TRBD2	TRBV6-1	.	CASRLAESSYNEQFF	TGTGCCAGCCGACTAGCGGAAAGCTCCTACAATGAGCAGTTCTTC
TRBJ2-1	.	TRBV15	.	CATSRVENEQFF	TGTGCCACCAGCAGAGTTGAGAATGAGCAGTTCTTC
TRBJ2-5	.	TRBV6-4	few	CASNLREGSLWETQYF	TGTGCCAGCAATCTTCGCGAAGGGAGCCTTTGGGAGACCCAGTACTTC
TRBJ2-1	.	TRBV27	few	CASSLGSDSSYNEQFF	TGTGCCAGCAGTTTAGGTTCGGACAGCTCCTACAATGAGCAGTTCTTC
TRBJ2-2	.	TRBV5-1	.	CASSLGGANTGELFF	TGCGCCAGCAGCTTAGGAGGGGCGAACACCGGGGAGCTGTTTTTT
TRBJ2-3	.	TRBV10-1	.	CASSEGRGDTQYF	TGCGCCAGCAGTGAAGGCCGGGGAGATACGCAGTATTTT
TRBJ2-7	TRBD2	TRBV7-8	.	CASSPQRGPTSGSPYEQYF	TGTGCCAGCAGCCCCCAAAGGGGCCCGACTAGCGGGAGTCCCTACGAGCAGTACTTC
TRBJ2-1	.	TRBV5-1	.	CASSFNSVPFF	TGCGCCAGCAGTTTCAACAGTGTTCCGTTCTTC
TRBJ2-5	TRBD2	TRBV2	.	CASSEIGGLVVETQYF	TGTGCCAGCAGTGAAATAGGAGGACTAGTTGTAGAGACCCAGTACTTC
TRBJ1-5	TRBD1	TRBV19	.	CASSVTGDDQPQHF	TGTGCCAGTAGTGTTACAGGGGATGATCAGCCCCAGCATTTT
TRBJ2-2	.	TRBV5-1	few	CASSLRTATGELFF	TGCGCCAGCAGCTTGAGGACAGCCACCGGGGAGCTGTTTTTT
TRBJ1-3	.	TRBV5-3	.	CASRTVTGRSGNTIYF	TGTGCCAGCCGAACCGTTACAGGGCGCTCTGGAAACACCATATATTTT